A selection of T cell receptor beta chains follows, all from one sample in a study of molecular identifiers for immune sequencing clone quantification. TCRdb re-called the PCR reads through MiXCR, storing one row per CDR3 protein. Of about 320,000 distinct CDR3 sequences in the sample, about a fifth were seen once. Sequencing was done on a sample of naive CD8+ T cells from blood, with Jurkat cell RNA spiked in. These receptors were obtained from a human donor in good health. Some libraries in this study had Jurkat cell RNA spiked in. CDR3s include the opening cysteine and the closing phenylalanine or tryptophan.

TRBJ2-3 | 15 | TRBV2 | CASSERLVRTDTQYF
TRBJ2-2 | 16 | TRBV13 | CASSSTTEADTGELFF
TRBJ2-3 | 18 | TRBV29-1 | CSVEEAGTSGEYTDTQYF
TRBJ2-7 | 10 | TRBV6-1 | CASSGFEQYF
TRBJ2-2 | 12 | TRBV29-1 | CSVHRDTGELFF
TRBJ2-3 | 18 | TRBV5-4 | CASSLGQDLTLITDTQYF
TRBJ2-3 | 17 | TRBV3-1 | CASSQLSLAGSTDTQYF
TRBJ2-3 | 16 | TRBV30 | CAWSVGTSGSTDTQYF
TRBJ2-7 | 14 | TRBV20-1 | CSARDPRVSYEQYF
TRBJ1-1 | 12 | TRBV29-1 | CSVQGTNTEAFF
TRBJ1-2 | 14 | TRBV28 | CASSLSGALYGYTF
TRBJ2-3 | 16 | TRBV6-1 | CASRRTGRTSTDTQYF
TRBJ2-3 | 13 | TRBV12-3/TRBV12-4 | CASSKGNTDTQYF
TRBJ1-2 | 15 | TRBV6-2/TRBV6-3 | CASSLLDSRNGGYTF
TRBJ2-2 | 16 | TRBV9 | CASSERTSSGTGELFF